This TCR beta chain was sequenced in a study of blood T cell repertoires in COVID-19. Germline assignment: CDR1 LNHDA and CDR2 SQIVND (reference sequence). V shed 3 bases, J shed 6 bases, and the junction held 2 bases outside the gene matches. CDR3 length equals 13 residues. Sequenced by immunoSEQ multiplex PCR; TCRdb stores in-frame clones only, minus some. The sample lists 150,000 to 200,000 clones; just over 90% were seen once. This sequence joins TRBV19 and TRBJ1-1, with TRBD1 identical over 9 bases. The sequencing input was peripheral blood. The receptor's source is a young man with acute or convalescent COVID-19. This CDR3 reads CASSIGQGSEAFF. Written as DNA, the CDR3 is TGTGCCAGTAGTATTGGACAGGGGTCTGAAGCTTTCTTT.